One sample yielded the 14 T cell receptor beta chains listed below, sequenced in a study of blood T cell repertoires in COVID-19. Assay used: immunoSEQ multiplex PCR; TCRdb lists only in-frame clones, some missing. The sample lists some 270,000 clones, 89% occurring once. Sequencing input: peripheral blood. These receptors were obtained from a man aged 50 or older with acute or convalescent COVID-19.

The J gene is TRBJ1-2, the V gene TRBV12-3 or TRBV12-4, with TRBD1 matching over 7 bases. The CDR3 consists of 11 residues. The V segment lost 5 bases and the J segment 13 bases; nucleotides outside the gene matches: 7. The CDR3 reads CASSPGTVSTF. As DNA, the CDR3 is TGTGCCAGCAGTCCAGGGACAGTTAGCACCTTC.

The rearrangement links TRBV7-2 to TRBJ2-5; D not resolved. The germline CDR1 and CDR2 sequences are SGHTA and FQGNSA. Trimming stripped 1 base from V and 8 bases from J, with 11 bases between. The CDR3 runs 13 residues. The CDR3 protein is CASSLGVAETQYF. The CDR3 DNA reads as TGTGCCAGCAGCTTAGGCGTGGCGGAAACCCAGTACTTC.

The chain couples TRBV3-1 (or the pseudogene TRBV3-2) to TRBJ1-1; a weak D match, TRBD1 (6 bases). Germline values: CDR1 LGHDT, CDR2 YNNKEL (reference sequence). The CDR3 runs 13 residues. Trimming stripped 0 bases from V and 5 bases from J, with 7 bases between. The CDR3 bases are TGTGCCAGCAGCCAAGAGGGGACAACTGAAGCTTTCTTT. It codes for CASSQEGTTEAFF.

The gene calls are TRBV5-1 and TRBJ1-1; 7 nucleotides line up with TRBD1. This CDR3 is 16 amino acids long. In germline, CDR1 is SGHRS, CDR2 YFSETQ. The junction had 10 bases not matched to a gene; V was cut back by 5 bases and J by 0 bases. The CDR3 sequence is CASRQWTGQVNTEAFF. CDR3 sequence (DNA): TGCGCCAGCAGGCAATGGACAGGCCAGGTGAACACTGAAGCTTTCTTT.

V and J are TRBV11-1 and TRBJ1-4; D is ambiguous. Per germline, CDR1 SGHAT and CDR2 FQDESV (reference sequence). There are 16 residues in the CDR3. V lost 2 bases and J lost 0, with 10 bases in between. In nucleotides, the CDR3 is TGTGCCAGCAGCTTATCTTTAACTTCAACTAATGAAAAACTGTTTTTT. Its protein is CASSLSLTSTNEKLFF.

The chain joins TRBV4-2 to TRBJ2-2; D remains unclear. The CDR3 consists of 15 residues. V lost 0 bases and J lost 0, with 5 bases in between. In germline, CDR1 is LGHNA, CDR2 YNFKEQ. Here the CDR3 reads CASSQDVANTGELFF. CDR3 DNA: TGTGCCAGCAGCCAAGATGTAGCGAACACCGGGGAGCTGTTTTTT.

This chain connects TRBV5-1 to TRBJ1-1; 7 nucleotides line up with TRBD1. CDR1 and CDR2 (germline): SGHRS, YFSETQ. The CDR3 length is 15 residues. V dropped 3 bases and J dropped 2; count of bases not matched to a gene: 7. The CDR3 coding sequence is TGCGCCAGCAGCTCAGCGCAGGGGGAAAACACTGAAGCTTTCTTT. Encoded protein: CASSSAQGENTEAFF.

The V call is TRBV29-1, the J call TRBJ2-4; D is uncertain. This CDR3 is 14 amino acids long. Looked up from germline, CDR1 is SQVTM and CDR2 is ANQGSEA. Trimming stripped 6 bases from V and 0 bases from J, with 12 bases between. The CDR3 DNA reads as TGCAGCGTCTCAGACAACATAGCCAAAAACATTCAGTACTTC. Protein sequence: CSVSDNIAKNIQYF. Full variable domain (rest looked up from reference TRBV29-1 and TRBJ2-4): SAVISQKPSRDICQRGTSLTIQCQVDSQVTMMFWYRQQPGQSLTLIATANQGSEATYESGFVIDKFPISRPNLTFSTLTVSNMSPEDSSIYLCSVSDNIAKNIQYFGAGTRLSVL.

A few counts support this clone. DNA of the CDR3: TGCGCCAGCAGCTTGACAGGGGGGGATGAAAAACTGTTTTTT. Residues: CASSLTGGDEKLFF. The chain couples TRBV5-1 to TRBJ1-4; 8 bases align to TRBD1. The germline V gene encodes CDR1 SGHRS and CDR2 YFSETQ. CDR3 size: 14 residues. Trimming at V came to 1 base and at J to 6 bases, leaving 2 bases not matched to a gene.

J is TRBJ2-5 and V is TRBV19, with D possibly being TRBD2 (5 bases). The length of the CDR3 is 13 residues. V lost 6 bases to trimming and J lost 1 base, with 9 bases between them. Germline lookup yields CDR1 LNHDA and CDR2 SQIVND (reference sequence). Here the CDR3 reads CASRSRGQETQYF. CDR3 bases: TGTGCCAGTAGAAGTCGGGGCCAAGAGACCCAGTACTTC.

The chain links TRBV19 to TRBJ2-3; D is unclear. The CDR3 totals 14 residues. The V end lost 3 bases, the J end lost 1 base, and 8 bases lay between the germline ends. Germline V gives CDR1 LNHDA, CDR2 SQIVND (reference sequence). CDR3 nucleotide sequence: TGTGCCAGTAGTATTCCTCCGGGCACAGATACGCAGTATTTT. Its translation: CASSIPPGTDTQYF.

V gene TRBV30 combines with J gene TRBJ1-1; D possibly corresponds to TRBD1 (5 bases). The V end lost 8 bases, the J end lost 4 bases, and 14 bases lay between the germline ends. This CDR3 spans 12 amino acids. Germline V lookup: CDR1 GTSNPN, CDR2 SVGIG (reference sequence). The CDR3 bases are TGTGCCGGCTTTTGGGGGGGCACTGAAGCTTTCTTT. It encodes CAGFWGGTEAFF.

The rearrangement uses TRBV12-5 and TRBJ2-2; 9 bases agree with TRBD1. Germline V lookup: CDR1 LGHNT, CDR2 FRNRAP. V lost 5 bases to trimming and J lost 2 bases; unmatched junction nucleotides: 9. The CDR3 runs 17 residues. CDR3 amino acids: CASGQKTGQGNTGELFF. The CDR3 coding sequence is TGTGCTAGTGGTCAAAAAACGGGACAGGGCAACACCGGGGAGCTGTTTTTT.

The rearrangement joins TRBV18 to TRBJ2-5; D ambiguous. The CDR3 extends over 15 amino acids. Deletions cut 0 bases from V and 4 bases from J, with 12 bases between. Germline V CDR1 and CDR2: KGHSH, LQKENI. The CDR3: CASSPPGRPRETQYF. CDR3 DNA sequence: TGTGCCAGCTCACCACCGGGCAGACCCCGAGAGACCCAGTACTTC.